This T cell receptor beta chain was sequenced during a study of blood T cell repertoires in COVID-19. Study-level information: Samples of COVID-19 (acute and convalescent) were obtained from the United States, Italy and Spain. The analysed material was cDNA or gDNA that came from T cells, B-cell-depleted T cells, or PBMCs.

Patients of the Seattle cohort, enrolled during active infection, were followed longitudinally. The CDR3 has 15 amino acids. CDR1 is SGHRS and CDR2 is YFSETQ in the germline V gene. Trimming cost V 3 bases and J 4 bases, with 13 bases left between them. Original data processing: Scientists estimated how many nucleated cells there were by amplifying reference gene primers. Method: immunoSEQ multiplex PCR; TCRdb's copy keeps in-frame clones and lacks some. The V and J calls and clone size were taken over from that table, and D and trimming were inferred from the DNA. The sample yields roughly 150,000 clones, around four fifths seen once.

This clonotype was obtained from a woman older than 75 with COVID-19, enrolled during active disease. The rearrangement uses TRBV5-1 and TRBJ2-2, with D possibly matching TRBD1 (6 bases). The sample taken for sequencing was peripheral blood. The CDR3 reads CASSWDTSITGELFF. The CDR3, as DNA: TGCGCCAGCAGCTGGGACACTTCGATCACCGGGGAGCTGTTTTTT.